The 18 T cell receptor beta chains below come from one sample, sequenced in a study of T cells in women clearing cervical HPV infection. TCRdb's copy holds only in-frame clones and misses some; the assay was immunoSEQ multiplex PCR. Here the sample table reports more than 15,000 clones. Sequenced material: blood buffy coat. These receptors came from a woman between 18 and 75 years old with a cervical HPV16 infection that either progressed to CIN3+ or cleared (not recorded which).

This chain's CDR3 is CASRRQGAGSPLHF. CDR3 DNA (partial): TGTGCCAGCAGGCGACAGGGGGCGGGTTCACCC. The genes are TRBV11-2 and TRBJ1-6; 10 nucleotides align to TRBD1. The read gets to within 3 residues of the CDR3 end, and the germline J gene fills in the rest. J lost 9 bases, V lost 6 bases, and 5 bases had no gene match. Germline CDR1 SGHAT, CDR2 FQNNGV. The CDR3 sequence is 14 residues long. Variable domain in full (rest from reference TRBV11-2 and TRBJ1-6): EAGVAQSPRYKIIEKRQSVAFWCNPISGHATLYWYQQILGQGPKLLIQFQNNGVVDDSQLPKDRFSAERLKGVDSTLKIQPAKLEDSAVYLCASRRQGAGSPLHFGNGTRLTVT.

CDR3 protein: CASSYGGNYGYTF. The CDR3 DNA, read in part, is TGTGCCAGCAGTTACGGGGGGAACTATGGC. The chain joins TRBV6-2 or TRBV6-3 to TRBJ1-2; D is perhaps TRBD1 (5 bases). The read stops 3 residues short of the end of the CDR3; the missing end is completed from the germline J gene. The CDR3 is 13 residues long. CDR1 is MNHEY, CDR2 SVGEGT, per germline. V was pared by 2 bases and J by 2 bases, with 6 bases between.

About this clone itself: Read sequence stops 3 residues before the CDR3 end, and the germline J gene provides the missing end. The V gene is TRBV20-1, the J gene TRBJ2-7, with D perhaps matching TRBD2 (6 bases). This CDR3 has 14 amino acids. V was pared by 7 bases and J by 2 bases, with 18 bases between. From germline, CDR1 is DFQATT and CDR2 SNEGSKA (reference sequence). The CDR3 loop is CSVLPGVRAYEQYF. Partial CDR3 DNA: TGCAGTGTCTTACCGGGGGTCCGAGCCTACGAG.

About this clone: The CDR3 end falls 3 residues outside the read, so it is completed with the germline J gene. The J gene is TRBJ1-1, the V gene TRBV7-3; 7 bases align to TRBD1. With 0 bases clipped from V and 0 bases from J, the junction kept 4 bases outside the gene matches. CDR1 and CDR2 (germline): SGHTA, FQGTGA. The CDR3 runs to 16 residues. The CDR3 here is CASSLTPTGMNTEAFF. The part of the CDR3 DNA that was read is TGTGCCAGCAGCTTAACGCCGACAGGGATGAACACTGAA.

As for this clone: With the read ending 3 residues before the CDR3 end, the germline J gene is used to fill in that end. The rearrangement links TRBV2 to TRBJ2-5, with D perhaps being TRBD1 or TRBD2 (7 bases each). Per germline, CDR1 SNHLY and CDR2 FYNNEI. The V and J ends lost 8 bases and 7 bases respectively, with 23 bases between them. The CDR3 has 15 residues. The CDR3 region is CASGETQGRAGTQYF. The CDR3 bases that were read are TGTGCCAGCGGGGAGACACAGGGGAGGGCAGGGACC.

Points on this clone: The CDR3 end is not reached by the read, which stops 3 residues before it; the germline J gene fills it in. This chain links TRBV30 with TRBJ2-3; 9 nucleotides line up with TRBD2. The CDR3 length is 15 residues. CDR1 GTSNPN and CDR2 SVGIG come from the germline V gene (reference sequence). V trimming: 2 bases; J trimming: 8 bases; junction bases outside the gene matches: 11. CDR3 loop: CAWSRVAGGLGTQYF. CDR3 DNA (partial): TGTGCCTGGAGTCGGGTGGCGGGGGGGCTGGGTACG.

With regard to this clone: The sequence runs out 3 residues before the end of the CDR3; the remainder is reconstructed from the germline J gene. This chain connects TRBV18 to TRBJ2-1; TRBD2 might be the D (6 bases). The germline V gene has CDR1 KGHSH and CDR2 LQKENI. The CDR3 consists of 17 residues. V lost 2 bases and J 9 bases, leaving 23 bases between the germline ends. This chain's CDR3 is CASSPIQTGTPAGEQFF. CDR3 DNA, as far as it was read: TGTGCCAGCTCACCAATTCAAACCGGGACTCCAGCGGGTGAG.

Note on this clone: The read ends 3 residues shy of where the CDR3 ends; the end is completed using the germline J gene. V gene TRBV13 combines with J gene TRBJ2-7, with D perhaps given as TRBD1 or TRBD2 (5 bases each). The V end was cut by 3 bases, the J end by 2 bases, with 11 bases between. The CDR3 loop spans 14 amino acids. Looked up from germline, CDR1 is PRHDT and CDR2 is FYEKMQ (reference sequence). CDR3 in amino acids: CASSFTRGPYEQYF. The DNA read from the CDR3 is TGTGCCAGCAGCTTTACGAGGGGTCCCTACGAG.

The CDR3 DNA, read in part, is TGTGCCAGCAGCCATTCTCAGGGTGGCGAG. This translates into CASSHSQGGE. The entire CDR3 is CASSHSQGGEQYF. The rearrangement uses TRBV3-1 (or the pseudogene TRBV3-2) and TRBJ2-7, with a possible D match to TRBD1 (5 bases). The read ends 3 residues shy of where the CDR3 ends; the end is completed using the germline J gene. Germline CDR1 is LGHDT and CDR2 is YNNKEL (reference sequence). The CDR3 spans 13 residues. Trimming took 3 bases from V and 6 from J, leaving 12 bases between them.

With respect to this clone: The read comes to an end 3 residues before the CDR3 does, leaving the germline J gene to fill in the end. The chain employs TRBV30 and TRBJ1-2; TRBD1 agrees at 8 bases. Germline V gives CDR1 GTSNPN, CDR2 SVGIG (reference sequence). This CDR3 spans 12 amino acids. V dropped 5 bases and J dropped 7; count of bases not matched to a gene: 6. CDR3 in amino acids: CAWGQGGGGYTF. The DNA read from the CDR3 is TGTGCCTGGGGACAGGGTGGGGGTGGC. Full variable domain (remainder filled in from reference TRBV30 and TRBJ1-2): SQTIHQWPATLVQPVGSPLSLECTVEGTSNPNLYWYRQAAGRGLQLLFYSVGIGQISSEVPQNLSASRPQDRQFILSSKKLLLSDSGFYLCAWGQGGGGYTFGSGTRLTVV.

Note on this clone: The read is 3 residues too short to cover the CDR3 end, so that end is filled in from the germline J gene. V is TRBV11-2 and J is TRBJ2-3, with no clear D. The CDR3 totals 14 residues. Germline CDR1 reads SGHAT; CDR2 reads FQNNGV. Trimming cost V 5 bases and J 6 bases, with 15 bases left between them. CDR3 residues: CASSPLGYLDTQYF. The covered CDR3 bases are TGTGCCAGCAGCCCCTTGGGCTACTTGGATACG.

As for this clone: The read stops 3 residues short of the end of the CDR3; the missing end is completed from the germline J gene. The chain couples TRBV10-1 to TRBJ1-2, with D maybe TRBD1 (5 bases). The germline gives CDR1 WNHNN, CDR2 SYGVQD (reference sequence). The CDR3 is 17 amino acids. CDR3: CASSESMGRQPHLGYTF. CDR3 DNA (partial): TGCGCCAGCAGTGAGTCGATGGGAAGACAGCCCCATTTAGGC.

A note on this clone: The read is 3 residues too short to cover the CDR3 end, so that end is filled in from the germline J gene. The chain uses TRBV19 and TRBJ1-1; D perhaps matches TRBD1 (5 bases). The germline V gene has CDR1 LNHDA and CDR2 SQIVND (reference sequence). The CDR3 runs 15 residues. The V end was cut by 4 bases, the J end by 5 bases, with 17 bases between. The CDR3 spells CASSRTLGEGTEAFF. The DNA read from the CDR3 is TGTGCCAGTAGTAGGACCTTGGGAGAGGGGACTGAA.

As regards this clone: The read stops 3 residues short of the end of the CDR3; the missing end is completed from the germline J gene. The V gene is TRBV5-1, the J gene TRBJ2-5; a possible D gene is TRBD1 (6 bases). CDR1 is SGHRS, CDR2 YFSETQ, per germline. The CDR3 has 16 residues. V lost 0 bases to trimming and J lost 1 base, with 13 bases between them. Partial CDR3 DNA: TGCGCCAGCAGCTTGGGGAGCTCAGGGGCCCAAGAGACC. Translation gives CASSLGSSGAQET. The complete CDR3 reads CASSLGSSGAQETQYF.

Comments on this clone: The read halts 3 residues ahead of the CDR3 end, with the missing end drawn from the germline J gene. This chain connects TRBV30 to TRBJ1-2, with D tentatively TRBD1 (5 bases). The V gene's germline CDR1 is GTSNPN and CDR2 SVGIG (reference sequence). V lost 0 bases to trimming and J lost 6 bases, with 14 bases between them. This CDR3 has 14 residues. The CDR3 reads CAWSVLNGGNGYTF. The covered CDR3 bases are TGTGCCTGGAGTGTACTTAACGGGGGAAATGGC.

Comment on this clone: The read ends 3 residues before the CDR3 terminus; that terminus is restored from the germline J gene. The chain uses TRBV6-2 or TRBV6-3 and TRBJ2-3; TRBD2 matches at 9 bases. Per the germline V gene, CDR1 is MNHEY and CDR2 is SVGEGT. V lost 4 bases to trimming and J lost 2 bases; unmatched junction nucleotides: 4. The CDR3 spans 15 residues. CDR3 bases read: TGTGCCAGCAGTTCCGGGACTAGCTTCACAGATACG. Amino acids: CASSSGTSFTDT. The complete CDR3 protein is CASSSGTSFTDTQYF.

Regarding this clone: From the germline J gene comes the end of the CDR3, since the read stops 3 residues before it. The chain employs TRBV18 and TRBJ2-5, with D perhaps matching TRBD1 (6 bases). CDR1 KGHSH and CDR2 LQKENI come from the germline V gene. This CDR3 has 13 residues. CDR3 sequence reads: CASSQYRESTQYF. The covered CDR3 bases are TGTGCCAGCTCACAATACAGGGAATCTACC.

Concerning this clone itself: The sequence runs out 3 residues before the end of the CDR3; the remainder is reconstructed from the germline J gene. This rearrangement joins TRBV14 to TRBJ1-1; TRBD1 might be the D (6 bases). This CDR3 has 12 residues. Germline assignment: CDR1 SGHDN and CDR2 FVKESK. The CDR3 DNA, read in part, is TGTGCCAGCAGCCAAGGATCCAGGGGA. Its protein is CASSQGSRG. The complete CDR3 protein is CASSQGSRGAFF.